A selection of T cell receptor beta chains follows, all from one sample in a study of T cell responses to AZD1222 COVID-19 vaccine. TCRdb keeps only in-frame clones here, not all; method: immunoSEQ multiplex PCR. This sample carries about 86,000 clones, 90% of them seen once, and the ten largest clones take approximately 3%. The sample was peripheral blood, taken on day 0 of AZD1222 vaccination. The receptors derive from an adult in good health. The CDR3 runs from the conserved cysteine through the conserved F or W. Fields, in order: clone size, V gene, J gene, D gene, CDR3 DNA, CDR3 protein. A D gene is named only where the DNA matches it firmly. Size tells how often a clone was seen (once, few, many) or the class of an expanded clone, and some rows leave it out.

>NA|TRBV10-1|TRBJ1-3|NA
TGCGCCAGCAGTGAGTCGACATGGGGCTCTGGAAACACCATATATTTT
CASSESTWGSGNTIYF
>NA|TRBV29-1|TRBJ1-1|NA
TGCAGCGTTGAACCGGGCGCCGAAGCTTTCTTT
CSVEPGAEAFF
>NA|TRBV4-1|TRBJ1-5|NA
TGCGCCAGCAGTGAACAGGAAAATAGCAATCAGCCCCAGCATTTT
CASSEQENSNQPQHF
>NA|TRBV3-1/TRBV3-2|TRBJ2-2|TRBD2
TGTGCCAGCAGCCAATTTTTGGCGGGGGGGATATTCTCCGGGGAGCTGTTTTTT
CASSQFLAGGIFSGELFF
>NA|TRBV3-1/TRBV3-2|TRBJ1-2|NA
TGTGCCAGCAGCCTCACGGGACCTAACTATGGCTACACCTTC
CASSLTGPNYGYTF
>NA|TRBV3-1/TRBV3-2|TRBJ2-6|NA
TGTGCCAGCAGCGAATCGGGGCAGACTCTTGGGGCCAACGTCCTGACTTTC
CASSESGQTLGANVLTF
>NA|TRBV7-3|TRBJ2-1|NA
TGTGCCAGCAGCCCGGGACTCACCACCGTACGGGATGAGCAGTTCTTC
CASSPGLTTVRDEQFF
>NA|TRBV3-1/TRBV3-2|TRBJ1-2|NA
TGTGCCAGCAGCCCCCTCCCGGACAGCAACAACTATGGCTACACCTTC
CASSPLPDSNNYGYTF
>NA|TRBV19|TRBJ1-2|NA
TGTGCCAGTAGTATACCACGGAGTCCTACCTATGGCTACACCTTC
CASSIPRSPTYGYTF
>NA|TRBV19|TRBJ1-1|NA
TGTGCCAGTAGTATAGATCGAGGGGCCAAGGGGGCTTTCTTT
CASSIDRGAKGAFF
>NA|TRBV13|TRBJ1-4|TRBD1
TGTGCCAGCAGCCCAAGGGGGCTGAATAATGAAAAACTGTTTTTT
CASSPRGLNNEKLFF
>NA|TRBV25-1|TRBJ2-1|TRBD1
TGTGCCAGCAGTGTAGGGACAGGGCCCTACAATGAGCAGTTCTTC
CASSVGTGPYNEQFF
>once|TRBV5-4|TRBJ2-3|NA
TGTGCCAGCAGCCGCATCCCAGATACGCAGTATTTT
CASSRIPDTQYF
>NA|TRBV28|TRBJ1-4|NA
TGTGCCAGCAGACCCTCGGGGGGGGGTGAAAAACTGTTTTTT
CASRPSGGGEKLFF
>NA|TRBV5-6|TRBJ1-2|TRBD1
TGTGCCAGCAGCCCAGGACAGGCGTCTGGTGGCTACACCTTC
CASSPGQASGGYTF
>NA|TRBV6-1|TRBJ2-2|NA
TGTGCCAGCAGTGAAGTATTGGGGGAGCTGTTTTTT
CASSEVLGELFF
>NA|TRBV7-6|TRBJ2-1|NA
TGTGCCAGCAGCTTAGAAAGCGCTTCTAGCACAAGTGAGCAGTTCTTC
CASSLESASSTSEQFF
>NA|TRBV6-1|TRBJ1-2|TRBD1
TGTGCCAGCAGTGAGGGGACAGGGGGCAGCTATGGCTACACCTTC
CASSEGTGGSYGYTF
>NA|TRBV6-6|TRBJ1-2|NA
TGTGCCAGCAGTTACACCCGGGGGTCAGGAGGCTACACCTTC
CASSYTRGSGGYTF
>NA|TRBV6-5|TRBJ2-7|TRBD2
TGTGCCAGCAGTTACTCCGGACTAGCGGGAGGCTACGAGCAGTACTTC
CASSYSGLAGGYEQYF
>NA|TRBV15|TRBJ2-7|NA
TGTGCCACCAGCAGAGAACGGGAAAATCCCTACGAGCAGTACTTC
CATSRERENPYEQYF
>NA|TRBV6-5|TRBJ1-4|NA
TGTGCCAGCAACCCTCGGGGGGGAGGAGAAAAACTGTTTTTT
CASNPRGGGEKLFF
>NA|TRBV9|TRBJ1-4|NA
TGTGCCAGCGCGAAGGAGGGGAGAGGGGCTAATGAAAAACTGTTTTTT
CASAKEGRGANEKLFF
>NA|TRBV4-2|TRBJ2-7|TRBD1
TGTGCCAGCAGCCCTGTGACAGGGCCCGAGCAGTACTTC
CASSPVTGPEQYF
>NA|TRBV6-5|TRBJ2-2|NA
TGTGCCAGCAGCTACAGAGCCTGGGGTACCGGGGAGCTGTTTTTT
CASSYRAWGTGELFF
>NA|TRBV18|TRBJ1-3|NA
TGTGCCAGCTCACCTCGGGCACCAACCGTTACTGGAAACACCATATATTTT
CASSPRAPTVTGNTIYF
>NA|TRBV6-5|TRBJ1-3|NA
TGTGCCAGCAGTTACGGAGGGGTCACTGGAAACACCATATATTTT
CASSYGGVTGNTIYF
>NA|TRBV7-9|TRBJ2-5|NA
TGTGCCAGCAGCCCGCGGGACGCTCGGTGGGAGACCCAGTACTTC
CASSPRDARWETQYF
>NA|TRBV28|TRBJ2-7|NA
TGTGCCAGCAGCCGACACGGCGACTCCTACGAGCAGTACTTC
CASSRHGDSYEQYF
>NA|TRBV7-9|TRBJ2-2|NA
TGTGCCAGCAGCCCGAAGGGGACCGGGGAGCTGTTTTTT
CASSPKGTGELFF
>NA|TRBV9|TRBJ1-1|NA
TGTGCCAGCAGACCCTTTGGGACATCGAACACTGAAGCTTTCTTT
CASRPFGTSNTEAFF
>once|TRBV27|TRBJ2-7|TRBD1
TGTGCCAGCAGTTCAGGGACAGGGGACTACGAGCAGTACTTC
CASSSGTGDYEQYF
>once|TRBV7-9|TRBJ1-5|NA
TGTGCCAGCAGCTTAGCCGGGGAGGATCAGCCCCAGCATTTT
CASSLAGEDQPQHF
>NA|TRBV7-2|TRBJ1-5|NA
TGTGCCAGCAGCTTAGGAAGGGGCCCTCAGCCCCAGCATTTT
CASSLGRGPQPQHF
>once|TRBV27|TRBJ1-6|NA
TGTGCCAGCAGTTGGGACGGAGGTACTCCCCTCCACTTT
CASSWDGGTPLHF
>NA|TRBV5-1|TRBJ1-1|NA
TGCGCCAGCAGCCTCGGGGAGAACACTGAAGCTTTCTTT
CASSLGENTEAFF
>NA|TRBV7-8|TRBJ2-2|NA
TGTGCCAGCAGCCCAGGGGGGTTAGCGAACACCGGGGAGCTGTTTTTT
CASSPGGLANTGELFF
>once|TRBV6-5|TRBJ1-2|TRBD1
TGTGCCAGCAGTTACAAGGGAGGACGGACAGGGGATGGCTACACCTTC
CASSYKGGRTGDGYTF
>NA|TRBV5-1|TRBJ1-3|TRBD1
TGCGCCAGCAGCTCCTCTGCAGGGGGTTCCGGAAACACCATATATTTT
CASSSSAGGSGNTIYF
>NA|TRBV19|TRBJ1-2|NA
TGTGCCAGTAGTATCAACGAGGGAGTCTATGGCTACACCTTC
CASSINEGVYGYTF
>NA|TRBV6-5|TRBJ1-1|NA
TGTGCCAGCACCACCGGACCGATTGAAGCTTTCTTT
CASTTGPIEAFF
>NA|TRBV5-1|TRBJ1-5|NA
TGCGCCAGCAGCTTGGAGGGTGGGAGCAATCAGCCCCAGCATTTT
CASSLEGGSNQPQHF
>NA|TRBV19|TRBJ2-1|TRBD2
TGTGCCAGTAGTATAGTTTGGACTAGCGGCTACAATGAGCAGTTCTTC
CASSIVWTSGYNEQFF
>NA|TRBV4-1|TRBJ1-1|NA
TGCGCCAGCAGCCAAGCCGGGGGTAGCACTGAAGCTTTCTTT
CASSQAGGSTEAFF
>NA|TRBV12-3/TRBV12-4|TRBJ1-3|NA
TGTGCCAGCAGTTTACAGGGAAACACCATATATTTT
CASSLQGNTIYF
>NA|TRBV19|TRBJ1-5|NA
TGTGCCAGTAGTATGGCGGTCAATCAGCCCCAGCATTTT
CASSMAVNQPQHF
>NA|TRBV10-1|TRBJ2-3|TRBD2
TGCGCCAGCAGTGAGTCGTTGCTAGCGGGGAACTTGGGTACGCAGTATTTT
CASSESLLAGNLGTQYF
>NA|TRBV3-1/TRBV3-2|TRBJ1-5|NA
TGTGCCAGCAGCCAAGGGGAAAGCCAATTAGGTATCGATCAGCCCCAGCATTTT
CASSQGESQLGIDQPQHF
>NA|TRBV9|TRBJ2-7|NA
TGTGCCAGCAGCGTAGAGGGGACCGATTACTACGAGCAGTACTTC
CASSVEGTDYYEQYF
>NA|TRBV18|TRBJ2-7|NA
TGTGCCAGCTCACCCGGGGGACAGTCCTACGAGCAGTACTTC
CASSPGGQSYEQYF
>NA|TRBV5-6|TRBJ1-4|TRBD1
TGTGCCAGCGGCTCTACAGGGGCTTTCAATGAAAAACTGTTTTTT
CASGSTGAFNEKLFF
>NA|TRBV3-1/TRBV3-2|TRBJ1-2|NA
TGTGCGTCCTGGGGGGGGCCGAATGGCTACACCTTC
CASWGGPNGYTF
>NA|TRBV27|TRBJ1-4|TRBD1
TGTGCCAGCAGTAACGCGCCCTATGGGACAGGGACGGAAAAACTGTTTTTT
CASSNAPYGTGTEKLFF
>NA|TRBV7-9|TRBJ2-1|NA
TGTGCCAGCAGCTTTACCGGGACAACAATCAGCGGTGAGCAGTTCTTC
CASSFTGTTISGEQFF
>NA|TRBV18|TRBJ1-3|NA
TGTGCCAGCTCACAATCTTCAAGGAATGGAAACACCATATATTTT
CASSQSSRNGNTIYF
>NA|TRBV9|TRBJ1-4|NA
TGTGCCAGCAGCCCGAACCAGGGATCGAACGAAAAACTGTTTTTT
CASSPNQGSNEKLFF
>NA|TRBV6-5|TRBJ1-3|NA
TGTGCCAGCAGTCTTACTTCAGCTGGAAACACCATATATTTT
CASSLTSAGNTIYF
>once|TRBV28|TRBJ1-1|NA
TGTGCCAGCAGTTTACCGGACGGGGTGAACACTGAAGCTTTCTTT
CASSLPDGVNTEAFF
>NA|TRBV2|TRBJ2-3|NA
TGTGCCAGCAGACCCAGGACAGGCACAGATACGCAGTATTTT
CASRPRTGTDTQYF
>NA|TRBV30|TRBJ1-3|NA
TGTGCCTGGAGCGCCAGGGGCTCTGGAAACACCATATATTTT
CAWSARGSGNTIYF